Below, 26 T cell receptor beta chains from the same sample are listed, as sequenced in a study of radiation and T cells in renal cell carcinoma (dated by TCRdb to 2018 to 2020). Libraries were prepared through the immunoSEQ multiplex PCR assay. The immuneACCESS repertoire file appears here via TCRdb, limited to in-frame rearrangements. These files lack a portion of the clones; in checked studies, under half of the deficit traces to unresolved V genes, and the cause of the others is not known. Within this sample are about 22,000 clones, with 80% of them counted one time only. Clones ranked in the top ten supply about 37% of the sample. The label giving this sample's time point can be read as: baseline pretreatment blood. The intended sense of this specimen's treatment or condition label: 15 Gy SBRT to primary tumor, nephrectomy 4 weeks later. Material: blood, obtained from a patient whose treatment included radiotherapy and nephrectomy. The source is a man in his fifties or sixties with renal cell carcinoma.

The CDR3 nucleotides read TGTGCCAGCAGTTACGGAGGGTCGAACACCGGGGAGCTGTTTTTT. It encodes CASSYGGSNTGELFF. This chain uses TRBV6-6 with TRBJ2-2; a possible D gene is TRBD2 (6 bases). This CDR3 has 15 amino acids. Germline CDR1 MNHNY, CDR2 SVGAGI (reference sequence). V lost 2 bases to trimming and J lost 0 bases, with 7 bases between them.

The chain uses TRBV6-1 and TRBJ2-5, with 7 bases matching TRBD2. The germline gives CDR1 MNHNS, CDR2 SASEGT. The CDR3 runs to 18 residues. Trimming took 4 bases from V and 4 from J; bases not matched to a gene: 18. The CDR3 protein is CASSATPFGGGGGETQYF. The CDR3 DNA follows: TGTGCCAGCAGTGCCACGCCCTTTGGGGGGGGTGGAGGAGAGACCCAGTACTTC.

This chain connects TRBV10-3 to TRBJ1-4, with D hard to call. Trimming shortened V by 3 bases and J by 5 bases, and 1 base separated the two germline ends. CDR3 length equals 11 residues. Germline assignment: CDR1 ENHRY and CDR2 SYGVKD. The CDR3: CAISENEKLFF. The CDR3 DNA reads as TGTGCCATCAGTGAAAATGAAAAACTGTTTTTT.

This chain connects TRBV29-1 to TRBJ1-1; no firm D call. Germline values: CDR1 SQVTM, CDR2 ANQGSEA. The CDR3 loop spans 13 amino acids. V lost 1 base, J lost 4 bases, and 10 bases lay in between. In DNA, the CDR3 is TGCAGCGTTGAAGTGGTCGCGGGCACTGAAGCTTTCTTT. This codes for CSVEVVAGTEAFF. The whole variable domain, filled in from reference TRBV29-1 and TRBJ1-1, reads SAVISQKPSRDICQRGTSLTIQCQVDSQVTMMFWYRQQPGQSLTLIATANQGSEATYESGFVIDKFPISRPNLTFSTLTVSNMSPEDSSIYLCSVEVVAGTEAFFGQGTRLTVV.

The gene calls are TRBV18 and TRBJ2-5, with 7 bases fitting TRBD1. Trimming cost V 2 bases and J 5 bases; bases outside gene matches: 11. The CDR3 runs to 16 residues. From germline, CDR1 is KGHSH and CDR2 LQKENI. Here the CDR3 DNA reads TGTGCCAGCTCACCAGCTAACCGACAGGGTTGGGAGACCCAGTACTTC. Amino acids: CASSPANRQGWETQYF.

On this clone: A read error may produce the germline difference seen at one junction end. The DNA for the CDR3 is TGTGCCCGGAGGGGACTAGCGGGAGATAATGAGCAGTTCTTC. It is translated as CARRGLAGDNEQFF. The chain combines TRBV30 with TRBJ2-1; TRBD2 matches 14 bases. The CDR3 runs 14 residues. Per the germline V gene, CDR1 is GTSNPN and CDR2 is SVGIG (reference sequence). The full variable domain, completed using reference TRBV30 and TRBJ2-1, is SQTIHQWPATLVQPVGSPLSLECTVEGTSNPNLYWYRQAAGRGLQLLFYSVGIGQISSEVPQNLSASRPQDRQFILSSKKLLLSDSGFYLCARRGLAGDNEQFFGPGTRLTVL.

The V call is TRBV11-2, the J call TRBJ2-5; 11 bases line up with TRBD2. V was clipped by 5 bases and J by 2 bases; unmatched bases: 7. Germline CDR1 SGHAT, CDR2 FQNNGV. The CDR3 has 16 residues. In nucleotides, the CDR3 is TGTGCCAGCAGCACTGATCGACTAGCGGGGCAAGAGACCCAGTACTTC. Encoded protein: CASSTDRLAGQETQYF.

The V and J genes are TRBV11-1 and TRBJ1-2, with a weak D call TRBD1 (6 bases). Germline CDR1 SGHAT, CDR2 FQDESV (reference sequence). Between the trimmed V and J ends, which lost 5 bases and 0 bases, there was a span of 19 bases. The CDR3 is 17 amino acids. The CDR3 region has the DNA TGTGCCAGCAGCCAGAGGGGCGGCAGGGGCCCTAACTATGGCTACACCTTC. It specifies CASSQRGGRGPNYGYTF.

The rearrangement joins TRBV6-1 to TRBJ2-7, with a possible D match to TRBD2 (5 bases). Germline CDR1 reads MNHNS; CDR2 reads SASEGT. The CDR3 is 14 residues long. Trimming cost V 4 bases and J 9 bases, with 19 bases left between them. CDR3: CASSVAFGGAGQYF. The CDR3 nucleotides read TGTGCCAGCAGTGTGGCTTTTGGAGGCGCGGGGCAGTACTTC.

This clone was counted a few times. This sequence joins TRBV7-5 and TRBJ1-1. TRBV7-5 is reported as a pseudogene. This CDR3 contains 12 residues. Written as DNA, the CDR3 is TGTGCCAGCAGCTTGGATGGTCGAGGAGCTTTCTTT. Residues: CASSLDGRGAFF.

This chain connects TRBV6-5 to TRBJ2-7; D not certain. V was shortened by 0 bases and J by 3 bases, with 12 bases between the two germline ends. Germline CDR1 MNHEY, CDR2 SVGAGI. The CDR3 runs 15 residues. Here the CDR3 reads CASSYSWSRRYEQYF. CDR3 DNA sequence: TGTGCCAGCAGTTACTCGTGGTCTCGCCGCTACGAGCAGTACTTC.

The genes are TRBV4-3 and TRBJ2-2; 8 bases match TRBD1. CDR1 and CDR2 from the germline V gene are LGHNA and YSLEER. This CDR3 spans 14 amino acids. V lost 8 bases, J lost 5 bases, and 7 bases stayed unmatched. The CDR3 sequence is CASRLWTGTGELFF. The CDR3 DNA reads TGCGCCAGCCGACTCTGGACAGGGACCGGGGAGCTGTTTTTT.

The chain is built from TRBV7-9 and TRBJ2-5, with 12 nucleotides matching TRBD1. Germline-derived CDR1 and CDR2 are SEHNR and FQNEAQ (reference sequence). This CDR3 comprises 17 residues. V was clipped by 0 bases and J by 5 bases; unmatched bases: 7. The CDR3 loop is CASSLALGQGARETQYF. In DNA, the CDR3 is TGTGCCAGCAGCTTAGCGCTGGGACAGGGGGCACGGGAGACCCAGTACTTC.

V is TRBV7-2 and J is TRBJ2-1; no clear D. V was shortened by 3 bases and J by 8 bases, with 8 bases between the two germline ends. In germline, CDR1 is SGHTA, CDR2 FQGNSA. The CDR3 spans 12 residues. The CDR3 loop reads CASSFFLDEQFF. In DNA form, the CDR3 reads TGTGCCAGCAGCTTTTTTCTAGATGAGCAGTTCTTC.

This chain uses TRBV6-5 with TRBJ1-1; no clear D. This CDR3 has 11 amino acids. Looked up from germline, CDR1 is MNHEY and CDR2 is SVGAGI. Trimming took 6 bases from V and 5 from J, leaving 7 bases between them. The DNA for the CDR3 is TGTGCCAGCAGGGCGGTAACTGAAGCTTTCTTT. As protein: CASRAVTEAFF.

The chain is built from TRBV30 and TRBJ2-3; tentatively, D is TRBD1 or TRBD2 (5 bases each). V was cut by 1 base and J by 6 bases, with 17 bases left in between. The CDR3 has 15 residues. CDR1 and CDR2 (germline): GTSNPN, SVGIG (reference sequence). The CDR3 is CAWSGQNLGADTQYF. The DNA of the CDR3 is TGTGCCTGGAGTGGGCAGAATCTCGGGGCGGATACGCAGTATTTT.

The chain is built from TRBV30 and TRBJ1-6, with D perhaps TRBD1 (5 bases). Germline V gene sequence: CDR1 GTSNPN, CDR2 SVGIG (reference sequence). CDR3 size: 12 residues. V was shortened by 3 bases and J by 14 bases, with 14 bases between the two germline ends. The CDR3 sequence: CAWRYSGGALHF. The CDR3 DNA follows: TGTGCCTGGAGATATTCCGGGGGGGCCCTCCACTTT.

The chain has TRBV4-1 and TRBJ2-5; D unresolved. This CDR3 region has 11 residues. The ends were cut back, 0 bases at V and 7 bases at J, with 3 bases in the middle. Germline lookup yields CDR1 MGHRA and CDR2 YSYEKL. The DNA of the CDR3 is TGCGCCAGCAGCCAAGAGGGGACCCAGTACTTC. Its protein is CASSQEGTQYF.

The CDR3 DNA sequence: TGTGCCAGCAGCTTGATGGTGACTTCTGAAGCTTTCTTT. Its translation: CASSLMVTSEAFF. The chain employs TRBV5-4 and TRBJ1-1; no clear D. From germline, CDR1 is SGHNT and CDR2 YYREEE (reference sequence). V gave up 1 base and J gave up 6 bases, with 10 bases separating them. The CDR3 sequence is 13 residues long.

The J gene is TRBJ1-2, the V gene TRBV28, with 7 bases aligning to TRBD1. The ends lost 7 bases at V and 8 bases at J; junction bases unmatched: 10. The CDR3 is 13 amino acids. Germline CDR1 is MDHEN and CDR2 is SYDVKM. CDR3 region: CASIRPGGEGYTF. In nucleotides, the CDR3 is TGTGCCAGCATTCGGCCAGGGGGAGAAGGCTACACCTTC.

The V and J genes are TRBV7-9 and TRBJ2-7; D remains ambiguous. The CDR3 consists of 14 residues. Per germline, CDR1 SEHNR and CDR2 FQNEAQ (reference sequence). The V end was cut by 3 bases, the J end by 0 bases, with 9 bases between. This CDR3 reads CASSFSTSSYEQYF. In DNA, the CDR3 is TGTGCCAGCAGCTTCAGCACAAGCTCCTACGAGCAGTACTTC.

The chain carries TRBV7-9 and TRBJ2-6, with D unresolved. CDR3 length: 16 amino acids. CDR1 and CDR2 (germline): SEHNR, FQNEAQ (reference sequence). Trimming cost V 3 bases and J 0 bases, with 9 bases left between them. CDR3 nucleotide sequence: TGTGCCAGCAGCTTCCGTTTTAGCTCTGGGGCCAACGTCCTGACTTTC. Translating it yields CASSFRFSSGANVLTF. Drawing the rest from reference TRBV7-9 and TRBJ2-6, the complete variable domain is DTGVSQNPRHKITKRGQNVTFRCDPISEHNRLYWYRQTLGQGPEFLTYFQNEAQLEKSRLLSDRFSAERPKGSFSTLEIQRTEQGDSAMYLCASSFRFSSGANVLTFGAGSRLTVL.

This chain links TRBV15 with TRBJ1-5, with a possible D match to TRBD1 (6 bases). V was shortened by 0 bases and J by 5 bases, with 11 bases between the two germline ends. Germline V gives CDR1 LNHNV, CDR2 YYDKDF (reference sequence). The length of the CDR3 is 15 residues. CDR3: CATSRDGQWDQPQHF. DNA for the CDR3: TGTGCCACCAGCAGAGATGGACAGTGGGATCAGCCCCAGCATTTT.

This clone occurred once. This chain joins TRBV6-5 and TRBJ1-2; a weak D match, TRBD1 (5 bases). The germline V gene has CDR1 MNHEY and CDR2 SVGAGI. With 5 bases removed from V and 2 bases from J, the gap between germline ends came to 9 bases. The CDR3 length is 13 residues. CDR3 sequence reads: CASSRDGNYGYTF. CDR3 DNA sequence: TGTGCCAGCAGTCGGGACGGGAACTATGGCTACACCTTC.

Here the CDR3 reads CSVEGSNEQYF. The CDR3 nucleotides read TGCAGCGTTGAAGGTTCCAACGAGCAGTACTTC. The chain links TRBV29-1 to TRBJ2-7; D gene unclear. The CDR3 has 11 amino acids. Trimming removed 1 base from V and 5 bases from J, with 6 bases in between. Germline V gene lookup returns CDR1 SQVTM and CDR2 ANQGSEA.

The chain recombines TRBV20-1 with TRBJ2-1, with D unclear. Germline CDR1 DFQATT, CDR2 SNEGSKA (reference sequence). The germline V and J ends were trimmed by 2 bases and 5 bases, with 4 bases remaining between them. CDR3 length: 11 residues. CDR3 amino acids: CSARPDNEQFF. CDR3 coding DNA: TGCAGTGCTAGACCGGACAATGAGCAGTTCTTC.